This T cell receptor (beta chain) is drawn from a study of T cell responses to AZD1222 COVID-19 vaccine. Study-level results: Repertoire collection took place solely once the T cell response had peaked.

V lost 1 base, J lost 2 bases, and 4 bases stayed unmatched. The CDR3 extends over 16 amino acids. Germline lookup yields CDR1 SGHAT and CDR2 FQNNGV. TCRdb's copy holds only in-frame clones and misses some; the assay was immunoSEQ multiplex PCR. The sample lists about 120,000 clones; roughly 91% were seen once. On this clone: Its antigen is undetermined.

The V call is TRBV11-2, the J call TRBJ2-2, with 7 bases fitting TRBD1. The sequenced sample was peripheral blood, obtained 28 days after the second AZD1222 dose. The source is an adult who received the AZD1222 COVID-19 vaccine. The CDR3 nucleotides read TGTGCCAGCAGCTTAGGCGGACAGGCCAACACCGGGGAGCTGTTTTTT. Translated: CASSLGGQANTGELFF.